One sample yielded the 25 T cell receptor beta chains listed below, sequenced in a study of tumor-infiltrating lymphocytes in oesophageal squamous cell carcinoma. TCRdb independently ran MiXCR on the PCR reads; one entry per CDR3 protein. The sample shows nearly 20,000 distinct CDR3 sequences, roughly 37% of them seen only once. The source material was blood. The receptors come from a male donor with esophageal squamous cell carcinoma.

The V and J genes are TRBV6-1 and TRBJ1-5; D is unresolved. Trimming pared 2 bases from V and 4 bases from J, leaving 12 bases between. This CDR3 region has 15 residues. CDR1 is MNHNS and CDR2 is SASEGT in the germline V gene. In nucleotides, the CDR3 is TGTGCCAGCAGTGAACAACCAATACCGAATCAGCCCCAGCATTTT. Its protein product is CASSEQPIPNQPQHF.

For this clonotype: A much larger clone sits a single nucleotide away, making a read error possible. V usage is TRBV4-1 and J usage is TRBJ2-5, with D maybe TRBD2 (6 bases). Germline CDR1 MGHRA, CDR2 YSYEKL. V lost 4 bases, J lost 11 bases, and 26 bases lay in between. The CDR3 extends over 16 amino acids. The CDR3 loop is CASSRPRARTNNEQYF. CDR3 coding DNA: TGCGCCAGCAGCCGACCTAGAGCCCGGACTAACAATGAGCAGTACTTC.

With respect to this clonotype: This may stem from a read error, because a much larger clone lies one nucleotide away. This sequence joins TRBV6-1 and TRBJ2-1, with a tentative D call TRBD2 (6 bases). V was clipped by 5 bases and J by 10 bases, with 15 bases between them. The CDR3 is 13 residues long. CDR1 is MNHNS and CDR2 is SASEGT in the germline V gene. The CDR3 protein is CASSPGEAREQFF. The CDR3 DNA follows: TGTGCCAGCAGTCCGGGAGAGGCTCGCGAGCAGTTCTTC.

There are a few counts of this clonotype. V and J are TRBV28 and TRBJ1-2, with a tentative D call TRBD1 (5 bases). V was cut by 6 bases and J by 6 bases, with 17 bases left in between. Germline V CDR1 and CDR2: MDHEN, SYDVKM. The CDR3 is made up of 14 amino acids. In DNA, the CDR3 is TGTGCCAGCAGACACCAGGGCTCCGAACATGGCTACACCTTC. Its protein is CASRHQGSEHGYTF.

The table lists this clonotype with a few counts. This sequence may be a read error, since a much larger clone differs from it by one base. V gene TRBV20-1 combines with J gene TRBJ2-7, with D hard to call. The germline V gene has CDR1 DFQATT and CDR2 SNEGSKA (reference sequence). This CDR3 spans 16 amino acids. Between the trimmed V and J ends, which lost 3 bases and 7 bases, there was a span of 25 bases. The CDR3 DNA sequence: TGCAGTGCTAGGTTTCAACTTTCTCAAGGGCCTTATGAGCAGTACTTC. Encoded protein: CSARFQLSQGPYEQYF.

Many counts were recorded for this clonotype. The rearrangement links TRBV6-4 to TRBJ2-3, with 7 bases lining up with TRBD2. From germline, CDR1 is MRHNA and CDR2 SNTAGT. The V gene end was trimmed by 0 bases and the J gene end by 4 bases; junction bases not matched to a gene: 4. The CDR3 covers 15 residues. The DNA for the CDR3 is TGTGCCAGCAGTGACTCAGCGGGGCCAGCAGATACGCAGTATTTT. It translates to CASSDSAGPADTQYF.

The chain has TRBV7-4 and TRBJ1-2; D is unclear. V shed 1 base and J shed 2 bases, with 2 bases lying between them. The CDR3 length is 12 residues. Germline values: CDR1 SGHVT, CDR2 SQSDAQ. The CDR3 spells CASSLENYGYTF. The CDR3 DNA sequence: TGTGCCAGCAGCTTAGAAAACTATGGCTACACCTTC.

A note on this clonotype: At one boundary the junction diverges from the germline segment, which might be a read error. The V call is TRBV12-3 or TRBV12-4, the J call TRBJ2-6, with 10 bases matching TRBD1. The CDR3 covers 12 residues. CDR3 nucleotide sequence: TGTGCCAGCAGTACCGGGACAGGGGTGTTGTACTTC. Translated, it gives CASSTGTGVLYF.

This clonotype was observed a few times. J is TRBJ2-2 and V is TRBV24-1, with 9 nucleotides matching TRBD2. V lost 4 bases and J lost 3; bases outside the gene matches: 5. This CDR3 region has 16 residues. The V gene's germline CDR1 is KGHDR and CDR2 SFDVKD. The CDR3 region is CATSDASGEDTGELFF. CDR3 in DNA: TGTGCCACCAGTGACGCTAGCGGGGAGGACACCGGGGAGCTGTTTTTT.

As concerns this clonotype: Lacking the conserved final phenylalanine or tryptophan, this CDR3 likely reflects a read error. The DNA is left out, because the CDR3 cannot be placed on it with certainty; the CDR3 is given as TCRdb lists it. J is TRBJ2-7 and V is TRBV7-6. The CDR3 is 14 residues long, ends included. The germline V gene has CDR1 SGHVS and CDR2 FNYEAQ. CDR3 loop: CASSFTAYGYTFGS.

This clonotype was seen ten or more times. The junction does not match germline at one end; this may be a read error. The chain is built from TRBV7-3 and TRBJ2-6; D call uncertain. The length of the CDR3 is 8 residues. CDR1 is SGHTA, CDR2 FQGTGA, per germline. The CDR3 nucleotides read TGTGCCAGCAGCTTAAGTGGTTTC. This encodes CASSLSGF.

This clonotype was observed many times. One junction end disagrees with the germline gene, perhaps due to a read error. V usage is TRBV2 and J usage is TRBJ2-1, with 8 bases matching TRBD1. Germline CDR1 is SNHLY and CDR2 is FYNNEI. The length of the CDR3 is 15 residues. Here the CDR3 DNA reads TGTGCCACCCGAGTAGGACAGGGCGGAAATTCACCCCTCCACTTC. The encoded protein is CATRVGQGGNSPLHF.

The CDR3 region is CASSGQGFEPQHF. The CDR3, as DNA: TGTGCCAGCAGCGGACAGGGGTTTGAGCCCCAGCATTTT. The rearrangement uses TRBV12-3 or TRBV12-4 and TRBJ1-5, with 9 bases fitting TRBD1. The junction had 5 bases not matched to a gene; V was cut back by 6 bases and J by 8 bases. CDR3 size: 13 residues.

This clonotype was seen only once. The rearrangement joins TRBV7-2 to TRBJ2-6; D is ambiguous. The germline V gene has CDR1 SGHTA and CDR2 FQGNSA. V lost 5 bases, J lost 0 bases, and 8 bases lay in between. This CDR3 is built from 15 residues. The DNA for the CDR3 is TGTGCCAGCAGCCCAGGCTCCTCTGGGGCCAACGTCCTGACTTTC. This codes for CASSPGSSGANVLTF.

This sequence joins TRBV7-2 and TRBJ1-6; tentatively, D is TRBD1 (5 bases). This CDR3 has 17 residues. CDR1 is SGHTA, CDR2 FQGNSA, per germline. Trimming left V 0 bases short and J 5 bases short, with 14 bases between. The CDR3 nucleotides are TGTGCCAGCAGCTTAGCGATTTGGGGGAATGATAATTCACCCCTCCACTTT. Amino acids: CASSLAIWGNDNSPLHF.

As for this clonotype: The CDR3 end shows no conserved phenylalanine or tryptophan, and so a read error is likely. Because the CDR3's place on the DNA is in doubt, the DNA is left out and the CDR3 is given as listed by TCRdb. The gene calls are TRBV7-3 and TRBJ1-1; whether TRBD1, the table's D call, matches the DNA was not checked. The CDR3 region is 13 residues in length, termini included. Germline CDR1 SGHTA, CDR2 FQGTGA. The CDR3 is CASSAATSSTSGQ.

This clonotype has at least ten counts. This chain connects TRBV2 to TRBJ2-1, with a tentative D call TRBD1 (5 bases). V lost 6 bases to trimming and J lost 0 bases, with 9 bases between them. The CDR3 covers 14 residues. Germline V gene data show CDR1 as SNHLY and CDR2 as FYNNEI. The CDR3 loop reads CASRSTGSYNEQFF. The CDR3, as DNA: TGTGCCAGCAGAAGTACAGGCTCCTACAATGAGCAGTTCTTC.

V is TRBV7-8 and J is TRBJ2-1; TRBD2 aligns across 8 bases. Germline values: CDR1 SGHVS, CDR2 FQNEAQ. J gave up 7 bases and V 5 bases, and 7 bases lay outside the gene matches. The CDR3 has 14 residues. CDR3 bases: TGTGCCAGCAGCGCCGGGACTAGTGTAAATGAGCAGTTCTTC. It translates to CASSAGTSVNEQFF.

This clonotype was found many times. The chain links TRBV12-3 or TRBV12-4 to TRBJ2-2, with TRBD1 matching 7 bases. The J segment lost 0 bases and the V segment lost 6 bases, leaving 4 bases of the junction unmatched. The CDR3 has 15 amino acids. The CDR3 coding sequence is TGTGCCAGCAGCCCGGACAGGACGAACACCGGGGAGCTGTTTTTT. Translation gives CASSPDRTNTGELFF.

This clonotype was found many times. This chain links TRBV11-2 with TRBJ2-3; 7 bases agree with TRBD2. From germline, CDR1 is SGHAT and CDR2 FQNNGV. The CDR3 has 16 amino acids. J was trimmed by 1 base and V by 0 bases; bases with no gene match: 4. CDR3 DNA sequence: TGTGCCAGCAGCTTAGAGGGAACTAGCGGCACAGATACGCAGTATTTT. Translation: CASSLEGTSGTDTQYF. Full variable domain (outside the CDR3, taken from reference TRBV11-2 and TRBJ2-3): EAGVAQSPRYKIIEKRQSVAFWCNPISGHATLYWYQQILGQGPKLLIQFQNNGVVDDSQLPKDRFSAERLKGVDSTLKIQPAKLEDSAVYLCASSLEGTSGTDTQYFGPGTRLTVL.

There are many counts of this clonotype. The CDR3 bases are TGCGCCAGCAGCTTCGCGGGCGATGGTGGCTACACCTTC. It encodes CASSFAGDGGYTF. This chain joins TRBV5-1 and TRBJ1-2, with D uncertain. V was trimmed by 2 bases and J by 7 bases, leaving 12 bases between them. This CDR3 is built from 13 residues. Germline-derived CDR1 and CDR2 are SGHRS and YFSETQ.

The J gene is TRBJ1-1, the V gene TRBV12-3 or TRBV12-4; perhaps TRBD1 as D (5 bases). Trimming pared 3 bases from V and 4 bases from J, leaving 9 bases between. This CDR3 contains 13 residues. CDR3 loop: CASSFDSATEAFF. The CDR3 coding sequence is TGTGCCAGCAGTTTCGACAGTGCCACTGAAGCTTTCTTT.

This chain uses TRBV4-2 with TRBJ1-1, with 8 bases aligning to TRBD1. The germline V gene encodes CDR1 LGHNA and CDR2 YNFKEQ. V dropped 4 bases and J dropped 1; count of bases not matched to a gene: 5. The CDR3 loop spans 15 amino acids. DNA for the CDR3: TGTGCCAGCAGCCCGGCCGGGACAGGGAACACTGAAGCTTTCTTT. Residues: CASSPAGTGNTEAFF.

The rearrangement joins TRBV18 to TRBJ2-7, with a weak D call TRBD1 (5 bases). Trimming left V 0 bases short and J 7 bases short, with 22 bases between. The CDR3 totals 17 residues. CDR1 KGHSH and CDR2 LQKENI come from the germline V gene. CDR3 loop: CASSPPGQLGIYNEQYF. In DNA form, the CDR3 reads TGTGCCAGCTCACCACCGGGGCAGCTAGGAATCTACAATGAGCAGTACTTC. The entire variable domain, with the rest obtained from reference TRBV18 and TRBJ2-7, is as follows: NAGVMQNPRHLVRRRGQEARLRCSPMKGHSHVYWYRQLPEEGLKFMVYLQKENIIDESGMPKERFSAEFPKEGPSILRIQQVVRGDSAAYFCASSPPGQLGIYNEQYFGPGTRLTVT.

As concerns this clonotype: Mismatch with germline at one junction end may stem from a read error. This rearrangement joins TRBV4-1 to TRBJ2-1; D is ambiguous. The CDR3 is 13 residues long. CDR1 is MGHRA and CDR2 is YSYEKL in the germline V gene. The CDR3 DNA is TGTGCCAGCAGCCGACGGAGTGGCAATGAGCAGTTCTTC. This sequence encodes CASSRRSGNEQFF.